These 7 T cell receptor beta chains originate from one sample sequenced in a study of CD8+CD57+ T cells in acquired aplastic anemia. Genomic DNA served as template for TCR beta VDJ and CDR3 profiling. Each CDR3 protein gets one entry after TCRdb re-called the reads with MiXCR. The data contain 170,000 or so distinct CDR3 sequences, about three fifths of them singletons. Sequencing involved patients with CD8+CD57+ cell expansion previously shown by flow cytometry. The sequenced sample was sorted CD4+, CD8+, or CD8+CD57+ T cells (not recorded which) from PBMCs. These receptors all come from a human donor with aplastic anemia.

This clonotype has ten or more counts. V is TRBV2 and J is TRBJ1-2; D uncertain. V lost 7 bases and J 5 bases, leaving 14 bases between the germline ends. CDR3 size: 13 residues. The germline V gene encodes CDR1 SNHLY and CDR2 FYNNEI. CDR3 in amino acids: CASMGATGYGYTF. CDR3 bases: TGTGCCAGCATGGGTGCAACGGGGTATGGCTACACCTTC. Filled out from reference TRBV2 and TRBJ1-2, the complete variable domain reads EPEVTQTPSHQVTQMGQEVILRCVPISNHLYFYWYRQILGQKVEFLVSFYNNEISEKSEIFDDQFSVERPDGSNFTLKIRSTKLEDSAMYFCASMGATGYGYTFGSGTRLTVV.

This clonotype has a single count. This chain joins TRBV7-8 and TRBJ2-7, with TRBD2 matching over 12 bases. CDR1 is SGHVS, CDR2 FQNEAQ, per germline. This CDR3 has 16 residues. The J segment lost 0 bases and the V segment lost 4 bases, leaving 4 bases of the junction unmatched. The CDR3 loop is CASSSGLAGTSYEQYF. In DNA, the CDR3 is TGTGCCAGCAGCTCTGGACTAGCGGGGACCTCCTACGAGCAGTACTTC.

In this sample, this clonotype turned up a few times. V usage is TRBV2 and J usage is TRBJ1-5; D ambiguous. Germline-derived CDR1 and CDR2 are SNHLY and FYNNEI. Trimming shortened V by 1 base and J by 0 bases, and 13 bases separated the two germline ends. The length of the CDR3 is 17 residues. This chain's CDR3 is CASSEEGLRASNQPQHF. CDR3 in DNA: TGTGCCAGCAGTGAAGAAGGCCTTCGGGCTAGCAATCAGCCCCAGCATTTT.

This clonotype was seen at least ten times. The rearrangement links TRBV5-1 to TRBJ1-4; 8 nucleotides line up with TRBD1. Germline CDR1 reads SGHRS; CDR2 reads YFSETQ. The CDR3 spans 14 residues. V lost 4 bases, J lost 7 bases, and 6 bases stayed unmatched. The CDR3 protein is CASSPGGLGEKLFF. The CDR3 DNA reads as TGCGCCAGCAGCCCAGGGGGCTTGGGTGAAAAACTGTTTTTT.

The J gene is TRBJ1-4, the V gene TRBV10-2; D unclear. The CDR3 is made up of 13 amino acids. The V and J ends lost 5 bases and 7 bases respectively, with 11 bases between them. Looked up from germline, CDR1 is WSHSY and CDR2 is SAAADI. The CDR3 sequence is CASSFQPAEKLFF. Written as DNA, the CDR3 is TGCGCCAGCAGTTTTCAACCTGCTGAAAAACTGTTTTTT.

The chain links TRBV11-2 to TRBJ2-1; tentatively, D is TRBD2 (5 bases). Germline CDR1 and CDR2: SGHAT and FQNNGV. Trimming removed 5 bases from V and 8 bases from J, with 16 bases in between. This CDR3 spans 14 amino acids. In DNA form, the CDR3 reads TGTGCCAGCAGCGCGTACCGGGGATTCCATGAGCAGTTCTTC. Residues: CASSAYRGFHEQFF.

The V and J genes are TRBV15 and TRBJ2-1; no reliable D call. The CDR3 is 13 residues long. Looked up from germline, CDR1 is LNHNV and CDR2 is YYDKDF (reference sequence). The V end was cut by 1 base, the J end by 4 bases, with 5 bases between. CDR3 amino acids: CATSRAQYNEQFF. CDR3 DNA: TGTGCCACCAGCAGAGCCCAGTACAATGAGCAGTTCTTC.